A selection of T cell receptor beta chains follows, all from one sample in a study of response to subunit inactivated influenza vaccine. A single record per CDR3 protein comes from TCRdb applying MiXCR to the RT-PCR reads. This table has a few hundred thousand distinct CDR3 sequences, 12% to 15% appearing once. The material sequenced was PBMCs from blood, taken 12 days after vaccination. All receptors derive from a man aged 45 to 65 who received an inactivated influenza vaccine. Each CDR3 is given with its conserved first and last residue. A D gene is named only where the DNA matches it firmly. Part of the rows lack a size; the others show once, few, many or a class for expanded clones.

D gene	V gene	clone size	J gene	CDR3 protein	CDR3 DNA
-	TRBV30	-	TRBJ1-3	CAWTPSGNTIYF	TGTGCCTGGACACCTTCTGGAAACACCATATATTTT
-	TRBV12-3/TRBV12-4	-	TRBJ1-1	CASSFGQTNTEAFF	TGTGCCAGCAGTTTTGGGCAGACGAACACTGAAGCTTTCTTT
-	TRBV10-3	-	TRBJ2-4	CAISAERAVAKNIQYF	TGTGCCATCAGCGCCGAACGAGCTGTAGCCAAAAACATTCAGTACTTC
-	TRBV6-1	-	TRBJ1-1	CASSDGVGAFF	TGTGCCAGCAGTGACGGGGTAGGAGCTTTCTTT
TRBD1	TRBV28	few	TRBJ1-6	CASSRDRAFSF	TGTGCCAGCAGCCGGGACAGGGCCTTTTCTTTT
-	TRBV24-1	few	TRBJ1-1	CATSDGPSGTEAFF	TGTGCCACCAGTGATGGCCCGTCGGGCACTGAAGCTTTCTTT
TRBD1	TRBV7-2	-	TRBJ2-1	CASSVPGQGSYNEQFF	TGTGCCAGCAGCGTCCCGGGACAGGGTTCCTACAATGAGCAGTTCTTC
TRBD1	TRBV3-1	-	TRBJ1-1	CASSRTGSLVGNTEAFF	TGTGCCAGCAGCCGGACAGGGAGTCTGGTTGGGAACACTGAAGCTTTCTTT
TRBD1	TRBV11-2	-	TRBJ2-5	CASSLHRGQETQYF	TGTGCCAGCAGCTTACACAGGGGACAAGAGACCCAGTACTTC
TRBD2	TRBV9	-	TRBJ2-1	CASSKTSGRYNEQFF	TGTGCCAGCAGCAAGACTAGCGGGCGCTACAATGAGCAGTTCTTC
TRBD1	TRBV9	-	TRBJ1-2	CASSVASGGNGYTF	TGTGCCAGCAGCGTAGCATCAGGGGGTAATGGCTACACCTTC
-	TRBV6-2/TRBV6-3	-	TRBJ1-4	CASRWTNQLFF	TGTGCCAGCAGGTGGACAAACCAGCTGTTTTTT
-	TRBV6-2/TRBV6-3	few	TRBJ1-5	CASSTSTSQPQHF	-
TRBD2	TRBV10-3	-	TRBJ2-1	CASRLAGIYNEQFF	TGTGCCTCACGACTAGCGGGAATCTACAATGAGCAGTTCTTC
-	TRBV2	few	TRBJ2-3	CASMAGTDTQYF	TGTGCCAGCATGGCGGGGACAGATACGCAGTATTTT
-	TRBV6-5	few	TRBJ1-4	CASSSLGNEKLFF	TGTGCCAGCAGTTCCTTAGGAAATGAAAAACTGTTTTTT
-	TRBV28	few	TRBJ1-6	CASRWDKYSPLHF	TGTGCCAGCAGATGGGACAAATATTCACCCCTCCACTTT
TRBD2	TRBV6-5	many	TRBJ2-1	CASSRGGYNEQFF	TGTGCCAGCAGTCGCGGGGGGTACAATGAGCAGTTCTTC
-	TRBV20-1	few	TRBJ2-3	CSAPGLPDTQYF	TGCAGTGCCCCCGGACTCCCAGATACGCAGTATTTT
-	TRBV11-2	few	TRBJ2-3	CASSLVTQSTDTQYF	TGTGCCAGCAGCTTAGTAACCCAGAGCACAGATACGCAGTATTTT
TRBD1	TRBV19	few	TRBJ1-5	CASSIGTEDQPQHF	TGTGCCAGTAGTATTGGGACAGAAGATCAGCCCCAGCATTTT
-	TRBV6-2/TRBV6-3	-	TRBJ2-3	CASSYGGAREADTQYF	TGTGCCAGCAGTTACGGGGGAGCTCGTGAGGCAGATACGCAGTATTTT
TRBD1	TRBV7-2	-	TRBJ1-6	CASSPQGGRNSPLHF	TGTGCCAGCAGCCCCCAGGGGGGGAGAAATTCACCCCTCCACTTT
TRBD1	TRBV5-1	few	TRBJ2-4	CASSFIQGAKNIQYF	TGCGCCAGCAGTTTTATACAGGGGGCCAAAAACATTCAGTACTTC
-	TRBV20-1	few	TRBJ2-1	CSASGDSSYNEQFF	TGCAGTGCTAGCGGTGACAGCTCCTACAATGAGCAGTTCTTC
TRBD1	TRBV4-3	-	TRBJ2-7	CASSQDRDRGSYEQYF	TGCGCCAGCAGCCAAGATCGAGACAGGGGTAGTTACGAGCAGTACTTC
TRBD2	TRBV12-3/TRBV12-4	many	TRBJ2-3	CASTLMGLAADTQYF	TGTGCCAGCACCCTAATGGGACTAGCCGCAGATACGCAGTATTTT